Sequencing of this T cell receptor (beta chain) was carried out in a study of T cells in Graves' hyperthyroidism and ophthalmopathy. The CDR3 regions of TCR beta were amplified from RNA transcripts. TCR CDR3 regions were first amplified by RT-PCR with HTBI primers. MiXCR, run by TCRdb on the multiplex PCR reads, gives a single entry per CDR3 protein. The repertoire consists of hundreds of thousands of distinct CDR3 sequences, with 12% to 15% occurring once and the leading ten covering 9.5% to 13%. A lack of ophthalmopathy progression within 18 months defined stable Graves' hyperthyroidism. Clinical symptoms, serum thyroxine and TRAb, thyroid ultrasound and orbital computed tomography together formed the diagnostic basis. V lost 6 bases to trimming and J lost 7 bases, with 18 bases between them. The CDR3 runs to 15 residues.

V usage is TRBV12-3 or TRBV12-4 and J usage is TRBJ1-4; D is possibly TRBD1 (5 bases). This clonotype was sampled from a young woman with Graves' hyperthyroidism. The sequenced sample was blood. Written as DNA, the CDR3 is TGTGCCAGCAGCCGCAACTGGGGCAACTCTGAAAAACTGTTTTTT. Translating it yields CASSRNWGNSEKLFF.